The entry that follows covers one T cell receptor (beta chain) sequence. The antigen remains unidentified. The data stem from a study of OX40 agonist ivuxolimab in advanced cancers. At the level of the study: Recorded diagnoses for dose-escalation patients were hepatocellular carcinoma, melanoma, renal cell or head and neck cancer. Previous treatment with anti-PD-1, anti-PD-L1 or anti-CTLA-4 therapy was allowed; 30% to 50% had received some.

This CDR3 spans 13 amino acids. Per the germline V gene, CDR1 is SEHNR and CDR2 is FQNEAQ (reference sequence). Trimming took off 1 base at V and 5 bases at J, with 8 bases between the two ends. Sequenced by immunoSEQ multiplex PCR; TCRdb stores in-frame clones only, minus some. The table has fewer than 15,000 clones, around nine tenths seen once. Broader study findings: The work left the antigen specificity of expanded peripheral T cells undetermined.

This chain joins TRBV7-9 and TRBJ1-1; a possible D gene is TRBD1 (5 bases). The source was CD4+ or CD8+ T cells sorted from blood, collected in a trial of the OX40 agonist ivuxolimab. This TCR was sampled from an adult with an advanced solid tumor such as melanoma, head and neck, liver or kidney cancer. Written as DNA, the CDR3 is TGTGCCAGCAGCTTAGGTGGGGGAACTGAAGCTTTCTTT. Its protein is CASSLGGGTEAFF. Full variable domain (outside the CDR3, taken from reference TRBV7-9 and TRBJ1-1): DTGVSQNPRHKITKRGQNVTFRCDPISEHNRLYWYRQTLGQGPEFLTYFQNEAQLEKSRLLSDRFSAERPKGSFSTLEIQRTEQGDSAMYLCASSLGGGTEAFFGQGTRLTVV.